This is a list of T cell receptor beta chains from one sample in a study of radiation and T cells in renal cell carcinoma. Sequencing used immunoSEQ multiplex PCR; TCRdb keeps in-frame clones, though not all of them. The sample lists approximately 110,000 clones; 80% to 85% were seen once. The sequences come from blood, collected from a patient whose treatment included radiotherapy and nephrectomy. The receptor set was obtained from an older woman with renal cell carcinoma. CDR3s include the opening cysteine and the closing phenylalanine or tryptophan. Rows give clone size only sometimes, using once, few, many, or a class for an expanded clone.

size	V	J	CDR3
-	TRBV5-4	TRBJ2-7	CASSLSSGGAYEQYF
once	TRBV6-1	TRBJ1-1	CASSERTPVEAFF
few	TRBV5-1	TRBJ2-7	CASSLGGTHNVDEQYF
-	TRBV7-9	TRBJ1-4	CASSQGGPNEKLFF
few	TRBV2	TRBJ1-4	CASSRAREKLFF
-	TRBV27	TRBJ2-2	CASSLIAGAGELFF
-	TRBV5-5	TRBJ1-1	CASSLRDRRTEAFF
few	TRBV5-1	TRBJ1-1	CASTERGGRTEAFF
-	TRBV21-1	TRBJ2-3	CASSKSARQGPGDTQYF
-	TRBV28	TRBJ1-1	CASSFYEGVFF
-	TRBV19	TRBJ2-3	CASSRSYSDTQYF
-	TRBV4-1	TRBJ2-7	CASSQDPGEVYEQYF
-	TRBV7-3	TRBJ2-1	CASSSDLNDEQFF
once	TRBV16	TRBJ2-7	CASRGAGPGEQYF
-	TRBV7-2	TRBJ2-7	CASSFTGREQYF
-	TRBV28	TRBJ1-1	CASSEPGVMNTEAFF
once	TRBV9	TRBJ2-3	CASSVASGVDTQYF
once	TRBV5-1	TRBJ2-1	CASSYEGFSSYNEQFF
-	TRBV29-1	TRBJ2-7	CSVDFRGLQGAYEQYF
-	TRBV7-3	TRBJ1-5	CASSLSGGNQPQHF
-	TRBV5-1	TRBJ1-1	CASSDIGTYTEAFF
-	TRBV30	TRBJ1-2	CAWGQGLDYGYTF
-	TRBV11-2	TRBJ2-1	CASSLGTYNEQFF
-	TRBV10-3	TRBJ2-7	CAISEAGGSPYEQYF
few	TRBV5-1	TRBJ1-1	CASSQEDTNTEAFF
once	TRBV6-1	TRBJ1-2	CASSGYTARGYGYTF
-	TRBV5-6	TRBJ1-2	CASSLDTTYGYTF
-	TRBV9	TRBJ2-3	CASSLTDGDTQYF
-	TRBV11-2	TRBJ2-3	CASSLDRYSDTQYF
-	TRBV28	TRBJ2-2	CASSRSGPGTGELFF
-	TRBV10-3	TRBJ2-1	CAISASSGGSNEQFF
once	TRBV19	TRBJ1-1	CASSAARQLTEAFF
-	TRBV14	TRBJ2-7	CASSQEGQGLIYEQYF